A single sample gave rise to the 27 T cell receptor beta chains below, sequenced in a study of follicular helper T cells after annual influenza vaccination. Regarding time point: 2015-2016 season, pre-vaccination. Measured with immunoSEQ multiplex PCR; TCRdb has only the in-frame clones, and not every one. The repertoire consists of several thousand clones, with 80% to 85% occurring once and the leading ten covering over 0.6%. This specimen was CXCR5- memory CD4+ T cells sorted from blood, taken on the day of influenza vaccination. The source of these receptors is an adult who received the influenza vaccine.

The chain has TRBV5-6 and TRBJ1-2, with a possible D match to TRBD1 (5 bases). Trimming removed 4 bases at V and 5 bases at J, with 12 bases between. Germline-derived CDR1 and CDR2 are SGHDT and YYEEEE. The CDR3 runs to 13 residues. The CDR3 nucleotides are TGTGCCAGCAGCCTTTACAGGAGTTATGGCTACACCTTC. Its translation: CASSLYRSYGYTF.

V gene TRBV7-9 combines with J gene TRBJ1-6; the match to TRBD1 covers 7 bases. This CDR3 comprises 15 residues. Germline CDR1 reads SEHNR; CDR2 reads FQNEAQ (reference sequence). The V gene end was trimmed by 1 base and the J gene end by 7 bases; junction bases not matched to a gene: 4. In DNA, the CDR3 is TGTGCCAGCAGCTTAGGGACAGGCCAGAATTCACCCCTCCACTTT. Translated: CASSLGTGQNSPLHF.

The genes are TRBV4-3 and TRBJ2-3; 13 bases align to TRBD2. Per germline, CDR1 LGHNA and CDR2 YSLEER. The CDR3 covers 16 residues. After removal of 2 bases from V and 4 bases from J, the junction contained 3 bases not matched to a gene. CDR3 coding DNA: TGCGCCAGCAGCCAACCTGGGACTAGCGGGGCAGATACGCAGTATTTT. The encoded protein is CASSQPGTSGADTQYF.

The chain joins TRBV19 to TRBJ2-1, with D tentatively TRBD1 (5 bases). The V gene lost 6 bases and the J gene lost 4 bases, with 16 bases spanning the gap. Germline lookup yields CDR1 LNHDA and CDR2 SQIVND (reference sequence). The CDR3 consists of 15 residues. The CDR3 DNA reads TGTGCCAGTAGCTGGGGCCCTGAACTTTACAATGAGCAGTTCTTC. It specifies CASSWGPELYNEQFF.

The chain employs TRBV29-1 and TRBJ2-2; D may be TRBD2 (5 bases). The germline V gene has CDR1 SQVTM and CDR2 ANQGSEA. The germline V and J ends were trimmed by 4 bases and 5 bases, with 11 bases remaining between them. There are 13 residues in the CDR3. The DNA of the CDR3 is TGCAGCGTTGGAGGCAGACTAACCGGGGAGCTGTTTTTT. This sequence encodes CSVGGRLTGELFF.

The chain couples TRBV5-4 to TRBJ2-5; D is possibly TRBD2 (6 bases). Trimming left V 1 base short and J 2 bases short, with 9 bases between. This CDR3 comprises 14 residues. Germline loops: CDR1 SGHNT, CDR2 YYREEE (reference sequence). The CDR3 DNA reads TGTGCCAGCAGCTTGTGGCGGGGACAAGAGACCCAGTACTTC. This translates into CASSLWRGQETQYF.

The table lists this clone with a count of one. In nucleotides, the CDR3 is TGTGCCAGCAGCTTATTCTGGACTAGCGGGGGGGCGAGGGAGACCCAGTACTTC. This gives the protein CASSLFWTSGGARETQYF. V usage is TRBV7-2 and J usage is TRBJ2-5; the match to TRBD2 covers 15 bases. This CDR3 contains 18 residues. After removal of 2 bases from V and 5 bases from J, the junction contained 9 bases not matched to a gene. Germline V gene data show CDR1 as SGHTA and CDR2 as FQGNSA.

The genes are TRBV19 and TRBJ2-7; TRBD1 matches 7 bases. Germline V gene sequence: CDR1 LNHDA, CDR2 SQIVND (reference sequence). The CDR3 is made up of 15 amino acids. Trimming at V came to 2 bases and at J to 6 bases, leaving 10 bases not matched to a gene. The CDR3 nucleotides read TGTGCCAGTAGTATATCACGACAGGGCGGCTCCGAGCAGTACTTC. It is translated as CASSISRQGGSEQYF.

The rearrangement uses TRBV4-2 and TRBJ2-1; TRBD2 agrees at 11 bases. This CDR3 has 17 amino acids. The V segment lost 3 bases and the J segment 7 bases; nucleotides outside the gene matches: 11. Germline loops: CDR1 LGHNA, CDR2 YNFKEQ. DNA of the CDR3: TGTGCCAGCAGCCATCCCCTTAGCGGGGGGGCCCGGAATGAGCAGTTCTTC. Protein product: CASSHPLSGGARNEQFF.

The chain couples TRBV11-3 to TRBJ1-2; the D gene is possibly TRBD1 (5 bases). Germline V lookup: CDR1 SGHNT, CDR2 YENEEA. The CDR3 spans 15 residues. The V gene lost 2 bases and the J gene lost 0 bases, with 10 bases spanning the gap. The CDR3 DNA sequence: TGTGCCAGCAGCTTACAGGGAGGAGCTAACTATGGCTACACCTTC. This sequence encodes CASSLQGGANYGYTF.

The chain uses TRBV27 and TRBJ1-5; TRBD1 is a possible D gene (6 bases). V gave up 5 bases and J gave up 0 bases, with 20 bases separating them. Per the germline V gene, CDR1 is MNHEY and CDR2 is SMNVEV (reference sequence). The CDR3 is made up of 18 amino acids. The CDR3 reads CASSPRGTTGYSNQPQHF. CDR3 bases: TGTGCCAGCAGTCCTAGGGGGACGACTGGGTATAGCAATCAGCCCCAGCATTTT.

V usage is TRBV5-1 and J usage is TRBJ1-2; D unclear. V was cut by 1 base and J by 3 bases, with 16 bases left in between. CDR1 is SGHRS and CDR2 is YFSETQ in the germline V gene. The CDR3 length is 16 residues. The CDR3 sequence: CASSLTHTREHYGYTF. DNA for the CDR3: TGCGCCAGCAGCTTGACCCATACTCGGGAACACTATGGCTACACCTTC.

The chain carries TRBV5-6 and TRBJ1-2, with D possibly TRBD1 on 6 matching bases. The CDR3 contains 15 residues. The V and J ends lost 4 bases and 4 bases respectively, with 17 bases between them. Germline V CDR1 and CDR2: SGHDT, YYEEEE. CDR3 region: CASSPETGVSYGYTF. CDR3 coding DNA: TGTGCCAGCAGCCCAGAGACAGGCGTAAGCTATGGCTACACCTTC. The whole variable domain, remainder taken from reference TRBV5-6 and TRBJ1-2, is DAGVTQSPTHLIKTRGQQVTLRCSPKSGHDTVSWYQQALGQGPQFIFQYYEEEERQRGNFPDRFSGHQFPNYSSELNVNALLLGDSALYLCASSPETGVSYGYTFGSGTRLTVV.

The V and J genes are TRBV5-1 and TRBJ2-5; 7 bases agree with TRBD1. Germline CDR1 and CDR2: SGHRS and YFSETQ. J lost 1 base, V lost 4 bases, and 7 bases had no gene match. The CDR3 has 15 amino acids. This chain's CDR3 is CASSLPGGAQETQYF. The CDR3 region has the DNA TGCGCCAGCAGCCTCCCAGGGGGTGCCCAAGAGACCCAGTACTTC.

The chain employs TRBV10-3 and TRBJ1-2, with D possibly TRBD1 on 5 matching bases. Germline V gene sequence: CDR1 ENHRY, CDR2 SYGVKD. V lost 3 bases and J lost 0, with 14 bases in between. CDR3 length equals 16 residues. The CDR3 DNA follows: TGTGCCATCAGTGACAAGGGGACTAAAGCTAACTATGGCTACACCTTC. Translation: CAISDKGTKANYGYTF.

The genes are TRBV19 and TRBJ2-4, with D unclear. The CDR3 length is 14 residues. The V end was cut by 5 bases, the J end by 3 bases, with 11 bases between. CDR1 and CDR2 from the germline V gene are LNHDA and SQIVND (reference sequence). The CDR3 spells CASSQPGDKNIQYF. The CDR3 DNA is TGTGCCAGTAGTCAACCCGGTGACAAAAACATTCAGTACTTC.

The chain combines TRBV2 with TRBJ2-1; 14 bases agree with TRBD2. CDR3 length: 15 amino acids. The germline V gene encodes CDR1 SNHLY and CDR2 FYNNEI. Unmatched junction bases numbered 5, after V lost 7 bases and J lost 6 bases. CDR3 protein: CASTLTSGGANEQFF. In DNA, the CDR3 is TGTGCCAGCACCCTGACTAGCGGGGGGGCCAATGAGCAGTTCTTC.

This sequence joins TRBV7-2 and TRBJ2-1; maybe TRBD1 (6 bases). V lost 1 base to trimming and J lost 9 bases, with 10 bases between them. The CDR3 loop spans 13 amino acids. Germline-derived CDR1 and CDR2 are SGHTA and FQGNSA. CDR3 in amino acids: CASSLGGPSEQFF. The CDR3 DNA reads as TGTGCCAGCAGCTTAGGGGGGCCTTCTGAGCAGTTCTTC.

This clone was seen a few times. CDR3 sequence (DNA): TGCGCCAGCAGCCAAGATGCTGGGGGCACCTATGGCTACACCTTC. The encoded protein is CASSQDAGGTYGYTF. This chain uses TRBV4-1 with TRBJ1-2, with D possibly matching TRBD1 (6 bases). CDR3 length: 15 residues. Looked up from germline, CDR1 is MGHRA and CDR2 is YSYEKL. V was cut by 0 bases and J by 4 bases, with 12 bases left in between.

The gene calls are TRBV19 and TRBJ2-2; possibly TRBD2 for D (6 bases). V lost 10 bases and J 1 base, leaving 16 bases between the germline ends. The CDR3 sequence is 15 residues long. Germline V lookup: CDR1 LNHDA, CDR2 SQIVND (reference sequence). CDR3 region: CATMGGEENTGELFF. DNA of the CDR3: TGTGCCACAATGGGTGGGGAGGAGAACACCGGGGAGCTGTTTTTT.

The CDR3 DNA reads TGCGCCAGCAGCTTTGGGGTCCCGGGGGCCATACTCAATGAGCAGTTCTTC. Amino acids: CASSFGVPGAILNEQFF. The V call is TRBV5-1, the J call TRBJ2-1, with D perhaps matching TRBD1 or TRBD2 (6 bases each). V was pared by 2 bases and J by 6 bases, with 21 bases between. CDR1 is SGHRS and CDR2 is YFSETQ in the germline V gene. CDR3 size: 17 residues.

The chain employs TRBV18 and TRBJ2-7; 8 bases align to TRBD1. The CDR3 contains 16 residues. CDR1 and CDR2 from the germline V gene are KGHSH and LQKENI. The trim removed 0 bases at V and 7 bases at J, leaving 11 bases unmatched. The CDR3 DNA follows: TGTGCCAGCTCACCACCCCTGGCCGCAGGGGGCGGGGAGCAGTACTTC. It yields the protein CASSPPLAAGGGEQYF.

The rearrangement links TRBV6-5 to TRBJ1-5; D not certain. V lost 0 bases, J lost 3 bases, and 9 bases lay in between. The CDR3 runs to 15 residues. Per the germline V gene, CDR1 is MNHEY and CDR2 is SVGAGI. The CDR3 DNA follows: TGTGCCAGCAGTTACTCGTCTAGGGACAATCAGCCCCAGCATTTT. The encoded protein is CASSYSSRDNQPQHF.

The genes are TRBV5-1 and TRBJ1-6; D possibly corresponds to TRBD1 (5 bases). V lost 1 base and J 0 bases, leaving 11 bases between the germline ends. The CDR3 contains 17 residues. CDR1 is SGHRS, CDR2 YFSETQ, per germline. The CDR3 region is CASSLWGTSSYNSPLHF. Written as DNA, the CDR3 is TGCGCCAGCAGCTTGTGGGGGACGAGCTCCTATAATTCACCCCTCCACTTT.

The chain recombines TRBV6-5 with TRBJ1-4; 8 nucleotides align to TRBD1. Germline CDR1 MNHEY, CDR2 SVGAGI. CDR3 length: 15 residues. V shed 0 bases, J shed 3 bases, and the junction held 0 bases outside the gene matches. CDR3 sequence: CASSYSTGANEKLFF. The CDR3 DNA sequence: TGTGCCAGCAGTTACTCGACAGGGGCTAATGAAAAACTGTTTTTT.

The J gene is TRBJ2-2, the V gene TRBV4-3, with no clear D. Germline loops: CDR1 LGHNA, CDR2 YSLEER. There are 16 residues in the CDR3. V was clipped by 5 bases and J by 1 base, with 14 bases between them. The CDR3 reads CASSGWLAGNTGELFF. CDR3 DNA sequence: TGCGCCAGCAGCGGGTGGTTAGCAGGGAACACCGGGGAGCTGTTTTTT.

V gene TRBV29-1 combines with J gene TRBJ1-6; TRBD1 matches 7 bases. CDR1 and CDR2 from the germline V gene are SQVTM and ANQGSEA. CDR3 length: 13 amino acids. J lost 6 bases, V lost 7 bases, and 6 bases had no gene match. The CDR3 coding sequence is TGCAGCGGGCGCCGGGACAGTAATTCACCCCTCCACTTT. Translating gives CSGRRDSNSPLHF. Full variable domain (remainder filled in from reference TRBV29-1 and TRBJ1-6): SAVISQKPSRDICQRGTSLTIQCQVDSQVTMMFWYRQQPGQSLTLIATANQGSEATYESGFVIDKFPISRPNLTFSTLTVSNMSPEDSSIYLCSGRRDSNSPLHFGNGTRLTVT.